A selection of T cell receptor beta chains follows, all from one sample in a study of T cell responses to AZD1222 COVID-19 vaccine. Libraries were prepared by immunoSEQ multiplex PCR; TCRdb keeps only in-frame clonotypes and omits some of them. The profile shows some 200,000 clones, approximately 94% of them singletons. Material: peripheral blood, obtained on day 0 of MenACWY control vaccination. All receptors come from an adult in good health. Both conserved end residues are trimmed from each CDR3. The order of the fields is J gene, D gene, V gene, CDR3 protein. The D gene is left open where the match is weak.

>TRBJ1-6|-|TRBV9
ASRPDSRNSPLH
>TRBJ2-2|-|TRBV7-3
ASRTGTGNTGELF
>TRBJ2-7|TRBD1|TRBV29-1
SVESPQGAPYEQY
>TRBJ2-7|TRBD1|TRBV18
ASSPGTVGTYEQY
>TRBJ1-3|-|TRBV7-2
ASSPQGTGNTIY
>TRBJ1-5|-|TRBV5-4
ASSLGPGGGDQPQH
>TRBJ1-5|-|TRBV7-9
ASSLAGGNQPQH
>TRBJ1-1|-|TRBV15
ATSRSRLMNTEAF
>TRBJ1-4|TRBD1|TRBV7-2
ASRSGKGGRGEKLF
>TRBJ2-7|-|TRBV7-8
ASSLGPIYEQY
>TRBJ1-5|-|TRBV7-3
ASSSPPPQH
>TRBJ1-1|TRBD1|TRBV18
ASSPLGQGWNTEAF
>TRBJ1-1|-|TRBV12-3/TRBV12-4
ASSLTGATEAF
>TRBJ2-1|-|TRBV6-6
ASSYSRGNEQF
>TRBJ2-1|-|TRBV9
ASSVSRAYNEQF
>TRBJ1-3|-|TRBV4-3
ASSQDRPSGNTIY
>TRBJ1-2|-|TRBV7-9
ASSPSPQDGYT
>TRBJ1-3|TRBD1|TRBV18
ASSPLDRASGNTIY
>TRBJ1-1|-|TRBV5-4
ASSSWSTAEAF
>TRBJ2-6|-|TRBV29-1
SAGRAGANVLT
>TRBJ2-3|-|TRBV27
ASSLGLVADTQY
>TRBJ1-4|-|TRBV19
ASSILGQINEKLF
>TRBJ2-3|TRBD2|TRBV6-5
ASRVGLAGADTQY
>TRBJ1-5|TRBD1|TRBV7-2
ASSLGVGGPYSNQPQH
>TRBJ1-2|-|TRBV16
ASSQGQLSGYT
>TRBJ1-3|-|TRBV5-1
ASSPGSASGNTIY
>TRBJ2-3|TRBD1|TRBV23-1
ASSQSAIPGQGTDTQY
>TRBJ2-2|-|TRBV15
ATAARTNTGELF
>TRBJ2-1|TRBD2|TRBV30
AWSDPGAGTYNEQF
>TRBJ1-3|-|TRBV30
AWNAGAGNTIY
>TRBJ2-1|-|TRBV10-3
AISHRASDEQF
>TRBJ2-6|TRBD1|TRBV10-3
AISEAGTGPSGANVLT
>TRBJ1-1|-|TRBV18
ASSPSVGNTEAF
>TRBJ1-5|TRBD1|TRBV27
ASSTTGGLQPQH
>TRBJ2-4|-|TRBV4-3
ASSHLTRLAKNIQY
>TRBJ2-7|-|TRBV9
ASSPREGTGYEQY
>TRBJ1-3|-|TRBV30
AWGPRGRGNTIY
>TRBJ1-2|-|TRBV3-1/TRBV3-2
ASSRHGGSEANYGYT
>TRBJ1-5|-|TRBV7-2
ASSPQVSNQPQH
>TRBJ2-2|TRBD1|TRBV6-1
ASSARRDSRWTGELF
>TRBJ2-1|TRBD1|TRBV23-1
ASSQSSDPLGQGKNEQF
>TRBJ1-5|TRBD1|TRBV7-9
ASSRQGAGNQPQH
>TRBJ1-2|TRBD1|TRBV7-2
ASSLILQGVSGYT
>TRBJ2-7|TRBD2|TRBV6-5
ASTPWGGPDYEQY
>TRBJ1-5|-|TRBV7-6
ASSSGVRGYSNQPQH
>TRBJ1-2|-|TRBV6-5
ASSYSQGIYGYT
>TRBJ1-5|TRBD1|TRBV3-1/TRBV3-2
ASSHTGGNQPQH
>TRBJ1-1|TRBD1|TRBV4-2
ASSQEPGQGAPEAF
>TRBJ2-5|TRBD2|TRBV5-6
ASSLESSGGPRETQY
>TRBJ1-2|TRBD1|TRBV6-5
ASRFPGQGARGYT
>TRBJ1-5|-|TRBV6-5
ASSLAGGNQPQH
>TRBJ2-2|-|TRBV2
ASSIREAGELF
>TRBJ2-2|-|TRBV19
ASRDRAGPTRTGELF
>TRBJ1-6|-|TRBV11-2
ASSPPGSYNSPLH
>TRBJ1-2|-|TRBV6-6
ASSYISLQGGYT